These 10 T cell receptor beta chains came from one sample sequenced in a study of shared clonotypes between healthy human individuals. Repertoires were generated with immunoSEQ multiplex PCR, while TCRdb's copy carries only in-frame clones and drops some. The table has roughly 2.1 million clones, just over 90% seen once; the top ten hold 1.7%. Naive CD8 cells lacked CD45RO, underwent positive selection for CCR7 and left out terminally differentiated effector memory CD45RA+ cells. Material: naive CD8+ T cells from PBMCs. The receptor source for this set is a man aged 18 to 30 in good health. Some clones in this sample may be carry-over from other donors' samples.

V and J are TRBV27 and TRBJ2-3, with a tentative D call TRBD1 (6 bases). The CDR3 consists of 12 residues. Germline V gives CDR1 MNHEY, CDR2 SMNVEV (reference sequence). With 7 bases removed from V and 4 bases from J, the gap between germline ends came to 9 bases. CDR3: CASKQGPDTQYF. The CDR3 nucleotides are TGTGCCAGCAAACAGGGTCCAGATACGCAGTATTTT.

V gene TRBV13 combines with J gene TRBJ2-7; D might be TRBD1 or TRBD2, each matching 5 bases. V was clipped by 0 bases and J by 3 bases, with 15 bases between them. CDR3 size: 16 residues. CDR1 is PRHDT and CDR2 is FYEKMQ in the germline V gene (reference sequence). The CDR3 DNA follows: TGTGCCAGCAGCTTAGGCGGGCGAGGGGCCCACTACGAGCAGTACTTC. Its protein product is CASSLGGRGAHYEQYF.

The rearrangement joins TRBV6-1 to TRBJ2-7; D is unclear. V was cut by 8 bases and J by 5 bases, with 19 bases left in between. The CDR3 has 14 residues. Per germline, CDR1 MNHNS and CDR2 SASEGT. This chain's CDR3 is CASWASRTPDEQYF. CDR3 DNA: TGTGCCAGCTGGGCATCCCGAACCCCCGACGAGCAGTACTTC.

In this sample, this clone turned up once. The chain joins TRBV19 to TRBJ1-5; D not certain. This CDR3 comprises 17 residues. V was clipped by 1 base and J by 0 bases, with 13 bases between them. Germline CDR1 and CDR2: LNHDA and SQIVND (reference sequence). In DNA form, the CDR3 reads TGTGCCAGTAGTATAGTAGGAGGTCTGGATAGCAATCAGCCCCAGCATTTT. It encodes CASSIVGGLDSNQPQHF.

The chain links TRBV4-3 to TRBJ2-1, with a weak D call TRBD2 (5 bases). V lost 5 bases and J lost 6, with 14 bases in between. Germline assignment: CDR1 LGHNA and CDR2 YSLEER. CDR3 length equals 14 residues. CDR3 nucleotide sequence: TGCGCCAGCAGCACGGCGGGTGTGGGCAATGAGCAGTTCTTC. It specifies CASSTAGVGNEQFF.

With regard to this clone: The same CDR3 is also encoded by other DNA sequences in this sample. In DNA form, the CDR3 reads TGCGCCAGCAGCGGACCTGCCCAGGGGTACACTGAAGCTTTCTTT. Translation: CASSGPAQGYTEAFF. The gene calls are TRBV4-1 and TRBJ1-1, with TRBD1 as a possible D gene (6 bases). The CDR3 consists of 15 residues. The germline CDR1 and CDR2 sequences are MGHRA and YSYEKL. V was pared by 5 bases and J by 3 bases, with 16 bases between.

The J gene is TRBJ2-7, the V gene TRBV28, with D maybe TRBD2 (6 bases). This CDR3 spans 12 amino acids. In germline, CDR1 is MDHEN, CDR2 SYDVKM. CDR3 residues: CAVAEDLYEQYF. DNA for the CDR3: TGTGCGGTAGCGGAGGACCTCTACGAGCAGTACTTC.

The V call is TRBV28, the J call TRBJ2-7; possible D gene TRBD1, 8 bases. Trimming stripped 6 bases from V and 3 bases from J, with 18 bases between. The CDR3 runs to 15 residues. CDR1 and CDR2 (germline): MDHEN, SYDVKM. The CDR3 reads CASRGGTGRLYEQYF. In DNA, the CDR3 is TGTGCCAGCAGGGGGGGGACAGGCCGCCTCTACGAGCAGTACTTC.

The chain joins TRBV7-9 to TRBJ1-5, with TRBD1 matching over 7 bases. Germline V CDR1 and CDR2: SEHNR, FQNEAQ (reference sequence). V lost 4 bases to trimming and J lost 1 base; unmatched junction nucleotides: 7. This CDR3 is built from 16 residues. CDR3 amino acids: CASSSGGVGSNQPQHF. DNA of the CDR3: TGTGCCAGCAGCTCAGGGGGGGTTGGAAGCAATCAGCCCCAGCATTTT.

This clone was detected only once. This chain uses TRBV5-6 with TRBJ2-7; either TRBD1 or TRBD2 may supply D (5 bases each). The germline gives CDR1 SGHDT, CDR2 YYEEEE. V gave up 1 base and J gave up 5 bases, with 13 bases separating them. The CDR3 loop spans 14 amino acids. CDR3 loop: CASSLIGASNEQYF. Here the CDR3 DNA reads TGTGCCAGCAGCTTGATCGGGGCTAGCAACGAGCAGTACTTC.